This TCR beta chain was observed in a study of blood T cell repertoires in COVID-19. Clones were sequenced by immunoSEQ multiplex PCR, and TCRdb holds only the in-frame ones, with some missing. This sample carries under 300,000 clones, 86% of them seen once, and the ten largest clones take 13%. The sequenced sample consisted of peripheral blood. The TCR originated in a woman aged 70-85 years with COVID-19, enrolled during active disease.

As DNA, the CDR3 is TGTGCCAGTAGTGGCCAGGGAAGTGGCTACACCTTC. Protein sequence: CASSGQGSGYTF. The J gene is TRBJ1-2, the V gene TRBV19; a weak D match, TRBD1 (5 bases). Germline V CDR1 and CDR2: LNHDA, SQIVND (reference sequence). The germline V and J ends were trimmed by 5 bases and 7 bases, with 11 bases remaining between them. The CDR3 spans 12 residues.